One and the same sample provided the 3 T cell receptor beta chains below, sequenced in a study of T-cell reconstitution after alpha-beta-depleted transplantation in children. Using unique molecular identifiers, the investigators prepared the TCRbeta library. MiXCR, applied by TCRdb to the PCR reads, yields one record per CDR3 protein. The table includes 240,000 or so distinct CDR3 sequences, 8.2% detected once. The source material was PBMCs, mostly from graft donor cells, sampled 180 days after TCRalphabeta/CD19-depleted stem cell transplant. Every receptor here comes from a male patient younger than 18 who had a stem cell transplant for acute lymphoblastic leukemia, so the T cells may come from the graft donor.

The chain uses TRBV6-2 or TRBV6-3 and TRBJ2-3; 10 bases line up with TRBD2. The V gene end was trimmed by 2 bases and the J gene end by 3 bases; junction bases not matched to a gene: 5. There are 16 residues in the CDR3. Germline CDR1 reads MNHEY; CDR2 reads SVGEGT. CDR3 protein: CASSYGLAVRTDTQYF. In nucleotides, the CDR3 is TGTGCCAGCAGTTACGGACTAGCGGTCAGGACAGATACGCAGTATTTT.

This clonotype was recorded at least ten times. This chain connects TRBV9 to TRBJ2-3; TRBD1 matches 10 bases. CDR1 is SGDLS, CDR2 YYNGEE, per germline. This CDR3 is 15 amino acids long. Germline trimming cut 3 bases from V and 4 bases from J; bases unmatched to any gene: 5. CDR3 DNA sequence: TGTGCCAGCAGCGCCGGGGACAGGGGATCAGATACGCAGTATTTT. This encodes CASSAGDRGSDTQYF.

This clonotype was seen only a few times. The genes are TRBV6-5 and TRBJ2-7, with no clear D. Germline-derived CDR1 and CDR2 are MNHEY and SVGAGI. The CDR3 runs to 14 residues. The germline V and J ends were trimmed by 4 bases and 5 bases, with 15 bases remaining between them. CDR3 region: CASSSRQGLNEQYF. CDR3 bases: TGTGCCAGCAGTTCGAGACAAGGGCTCAACGAGCAGTACTTC.